This T cell receptor beta chain stems from a study of cytomegalovirus exposure and HLA in healthy donors. General observations from the study: After further analysis at a later stage, 16,951 TCR beta sequences were associated with HLA alleles at 0.05 false discovery rate. Previously analyzed data showed that most TCR beta V segments were productive at a frequency of about 90% or about 30%. Cytomegalovirus association was listed for 164 TCR beta chains. The dataset shows that most TCR sequences were rare, while some public TCRs occurred in many donors.

The PCR employed 60 Vbeta primers together with 13 Jbeta primers. Assay: immunoSEQ multiplex PCR; the TCRdb copy retains only in-frame clones and omits some. The repertoire holds 180,000 or so clones, with 60% to 80% as singletons. In regard to this clone: Its target is not known.

V was trimmed by 6 bases and J by 9 bases, leaving 21 bases between them. The germline V gene has CDR1 MDHEN and CDR2 SYDVKM. CDR3 length: 15 amino acids. The chain carries TRBV28 and TRBJ1-5; TRBD1 is a possible D gene (6 bases). The specimen sequenced was PBMCs. This TCR was recovered from a female donor in good health and CMV-seronegative. CDR3 region: CASRLGGIRDRPQHF. Written as DNA, the CDR3 is TGTGCCAGCAGGTTAGGGGGGATCAGGGATAGGCCCCAGCATTTT. Based on the CDR3 plus reference TRBV28 and TRBJ1-5, the full variable domain is DVKVTQSSRYLVKRTGEKVFLECVQDMDHENMFWYRQDPGLGLRLIYFSYDVKMKEKGDIPEGYSVSREKKERFSLILESASTNQTSMYLCASRLGGIRDRPQHFGDGTRLSIL.